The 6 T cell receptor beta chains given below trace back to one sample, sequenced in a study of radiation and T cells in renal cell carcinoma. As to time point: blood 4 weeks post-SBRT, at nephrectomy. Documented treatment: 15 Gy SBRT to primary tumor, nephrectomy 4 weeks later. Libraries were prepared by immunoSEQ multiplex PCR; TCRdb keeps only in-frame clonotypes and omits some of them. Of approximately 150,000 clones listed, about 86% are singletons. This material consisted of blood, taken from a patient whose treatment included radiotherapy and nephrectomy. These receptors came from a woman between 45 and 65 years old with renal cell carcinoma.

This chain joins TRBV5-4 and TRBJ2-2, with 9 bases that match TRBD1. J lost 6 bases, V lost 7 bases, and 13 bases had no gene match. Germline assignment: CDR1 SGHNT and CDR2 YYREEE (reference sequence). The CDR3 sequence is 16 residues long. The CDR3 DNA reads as TGTGCCAGCGTTCAAAGACAGGGGGGGTCCCCCGGGGAGCTGTTTTTT. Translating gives CASVQRQGGSPGELFF.

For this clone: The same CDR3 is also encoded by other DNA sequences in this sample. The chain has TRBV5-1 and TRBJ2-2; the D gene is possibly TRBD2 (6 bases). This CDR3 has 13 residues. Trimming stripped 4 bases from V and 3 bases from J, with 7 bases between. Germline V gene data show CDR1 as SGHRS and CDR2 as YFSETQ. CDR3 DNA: TGCGCCAGCAGCCCGGGGGACACCGGGGAGCTGTTTTTT. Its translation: CASSPGDTGELFF.

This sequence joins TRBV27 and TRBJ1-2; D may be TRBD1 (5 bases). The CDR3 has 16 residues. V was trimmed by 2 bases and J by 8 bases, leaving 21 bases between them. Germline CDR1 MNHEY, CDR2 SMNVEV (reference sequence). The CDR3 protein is CASSLRVYQGPGGYTF. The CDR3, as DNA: TGTGCCAGCAGTTTAAGGGTCTATCAGGGTCCGGGAGGCTACACCTTC.

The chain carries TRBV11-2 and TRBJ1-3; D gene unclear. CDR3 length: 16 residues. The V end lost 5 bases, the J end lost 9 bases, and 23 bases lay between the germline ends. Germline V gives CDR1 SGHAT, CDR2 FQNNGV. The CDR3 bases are TGTGCCAGCAGCGCGATCAGTGGTCATCCCATCGCCACCATATATTTT. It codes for CASSAISGHPIATIYF.

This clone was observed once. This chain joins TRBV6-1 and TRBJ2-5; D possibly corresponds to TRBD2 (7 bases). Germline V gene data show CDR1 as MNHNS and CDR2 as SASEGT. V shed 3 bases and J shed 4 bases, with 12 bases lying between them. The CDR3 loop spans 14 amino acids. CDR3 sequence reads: CASSDGGPGETQYF. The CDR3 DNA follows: TGTGCCAGCAGTGACGGGGGGCCAGGAGAGACCCAGTACTTC.

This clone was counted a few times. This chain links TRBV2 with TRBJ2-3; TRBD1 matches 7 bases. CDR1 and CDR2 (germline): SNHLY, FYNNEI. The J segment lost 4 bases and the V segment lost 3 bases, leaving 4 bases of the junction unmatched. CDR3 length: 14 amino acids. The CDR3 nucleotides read TGTGCCAGCAGTGACAGAGGGGGCGCAGATACGCAGTATTTT. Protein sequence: CASSDRGGADTQYF.